This T cell receptor beta chain was sequenced for a study of T-cell reconstitution after alpha-beta-depleted transplantation in children. In its sample, this clonotype was seen many times. Molecular barcoding with unique molecular identifiers was used for the TCRbeta library. MiXCR, applied by TCRdb to the PCR reads, yields one record per CDR3 protein. The top ten hold 5% to 8% of the sample, which has nearly 250,000 distinct CDR3 sequences, around 8% seen once. Looked up from germline, CDR1 is ENHRY and CDR2 is SYGVKD. The length of the CDR3 is 17 residues. The V end was cut by 4 bases, the J end by 1 base, with 18 bases between.

The receptor was derived from a male patient between 10 and 17 years old who had a stem cell transplant for acute lymphoblastic leukemia, so the T cells may come from the graft donor. The chain carries TRBV10-3 and TRBJ2-3; possibly TRBD1 for D (8 bases). Sequences were derived from PBMCs, mostly from graft donor cells, sampled 180 days after TCRalphabeta/CD19-depleted stem cell transplant. Here the CDR3 reads CAISGGGPGQGTDTQYF. The CDR3 DNA follows: TGTGCCATCAGTGGGGGGGGTCCGGGACAGGGCACAGATACGCAGTATTTT.